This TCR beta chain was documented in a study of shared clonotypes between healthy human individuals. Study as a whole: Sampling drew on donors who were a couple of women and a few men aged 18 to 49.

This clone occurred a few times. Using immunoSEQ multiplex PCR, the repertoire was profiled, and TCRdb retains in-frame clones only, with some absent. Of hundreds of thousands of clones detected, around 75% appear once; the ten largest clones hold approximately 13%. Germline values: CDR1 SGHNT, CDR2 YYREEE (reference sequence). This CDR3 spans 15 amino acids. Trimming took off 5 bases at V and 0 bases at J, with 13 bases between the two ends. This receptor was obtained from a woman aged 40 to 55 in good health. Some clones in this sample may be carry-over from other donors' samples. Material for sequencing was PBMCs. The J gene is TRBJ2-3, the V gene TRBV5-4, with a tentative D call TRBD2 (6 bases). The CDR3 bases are TGTGCCAGCAGACCGGCCAGCGGGAGCACAGATACGCAGTATTTT. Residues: CASRPASGSTDTQYF.